This T cell receptor (beta chain) is drawn from a study of cytomegalovirus exposure and HLA in healthy donors. Study conclusions and caveats: It was assumed in the presence/absence analyses that sequencing depth was roughly uniform across donors. From TCR beta sequences, most subjects' HLA-A and HLA-B alleles were reportedly predicted accurately.

The CDR3 contains 14 residues. Germline-derived CDR1 and CDR2 are MNHNS and SASEGT. With V trimmed by 7 bases and J by 7 bases, 7 bases remained unmatched. Donors sampled were nominally healthy, though unrecorded immune exposures were likely. PCR employed 60 Vbeta and 13 Jbeta primers. TCRdb's copy holds only in-frame clones and misses some; the assay was immunoSEQ multiplex PCR. This table has 100,000 or so clones, around 80% appearing once. This clone was observed a handful of times. The antigen is not known. Material for sequencing was PBMCs. This receptor was identified in a young man in good health and CMV-seronegative. This chain links TRBV6-1 with TRBJ1-5; 10 bases match TRBD1. The CDR3 protein is CASIETGGGQPQHF. DNA of the CDR3: TGTGCCAGCATAGAGACAGGGGGCGGGCAGCCCCAGCATTTT.